These 16 T cell receptor beta chains originate from one sample sequenced in a study of blood T cell repertoires in COVID-19 (dated by TCRdb to the early 2020s). Library preparation was by the immunoSEQ multiplex PCR assay. The clones in this table, taken by TCRdb from immuneACCESS, are in-frame only. Not every clone is retained; where verified, under half of the shortfall comes from an unresolved V gene, and the cause of the rest is unknown. The sample table contains over 100,000 clones; only one count was recorded for around three quarters of them. The ten largest account for about 4% of the sample. The specimen was peripheral blood. The receptors derive from a woman older than 75 with acute or convalescent COVID-19.

This clone was detected ten times or more. The V call is TRBV16, the J call TRBJ1-3, with D uncertain. V was pared by 6 bases and J by 0 bases, with 12 bases between. CDR1 is KGHSY and CDR2 is FQNENV in the germline V gene. The length of the CDR3 is 15 residues. CDR3 bases: TGTGCCAGCAGTCCCACGGGGTCCTCTGGAAACACCATATATTTT. Its translation is CASSPTGSSGNTIYF. The full variable domain, rest sourced from reference TRBV16 and TRBJ1-3, is GEEVAQTPKHLVRGEGQKAKLYCAPIKGHSYVFWYQQVLKNEFKFLISFQNENVFDETGMPKERFSAKCLPNSPCSLEIQATKLEDSAVYFCASSPTGSSGNTIYFGEGSWLTVV.

The chain recombines TRBV13 with TRBJ2-7; a possible D gene is TRBD2 (6 bases). Between the trimmed V and J ends, which lost 1 base and 3 bases, there was a span of 10 bases. CDR3 length: 14 amino acids. Germline CDR1 PRHDT, CDR2 FYEKMQ (reference sequence). This CDR3 reads CASSLAGEVYEQYF. DNA for the CDR3: TGTGCCAGCAGCTTAGCGGGAGAGGTCTACGAGCAGTACTTC.

V is TRBV3-1 (or the pseudogene TRBV3-2) and J is TRBJ1-1, with D possibly matching TRBD1 (5 bases). V was pared by 0 bases and J by 5 bases, with 10 bases between. This CDR3 is built from 14 residues. Per the germline V gene, CDR1 is LGHDT and CDR2 is YNNKEL (reference sequence). DNA for the CDR3: TGTGCCAGCAGCCAAGATCTAGGGGATACTGAAGCTTTCTTT. This gives the protein CASSQDLGDTEAFF.

This chain joins TRBV19 and TRBJ2-7; 7 positions agree with TRBD1. The junction had 6 bases not matched to a gene; V was cut back by 3 bases and J by 1 base. This CDR3 contains 15 residues. Germline V gene lookup returns CDR1 LNHDA and CDR2 SQIVND (reference sequence). CDR3 sequence: CASSIQGVFSYEQYF. The CDR3 coding sequence is TGTGCCAGTAGTATTCAGGGGGTTTTTTCCTACGAGCAGTACTTC.

V gene TRBV7-3 combines with J gene TRBJ1-1; D call uncertain. The germline gives CDR1 SGHTA, CDR2 FQGTGA. Trimming stripped 5 bases from V and 0 bases from J, with 7 bases between. The length of the CDR3 is 13 residues. The CDR3 DNA is TGTGCCAGCAGCGGAGGAGTGAACACTGAAGCTTTCTTT. It codes for CASSGGVNTEAFF.

The chain has TRBV6-2 or TRBV6-3 and TRBJ2-2; D tentatively fits TRBD1 or TRBD2 (5 bases each). The CDR3 covers 15 residues. CDR1 and CDR2 (germline): MNHEY, SVGEGT. V dropped 10 bases and J dropped 4 bases, with 19 bases sitting between them. CDR3 protein: CATSREGVLTGELFF. CDR3 sequence (DNA): TGTGCCACCAGCCGGGAAGGGGTACTCACCGGGGAGCTGTTTTTT.

The chain is built from TRBV7-6 and TRBJ2-3; D might be TRBD2 (6 bases). From germline, CDR1 is SGHVS and CDR2 FNYEAQ. The CDR3 has 17 residues. Trimming took 1 base from V and 0 from J, leaving 14 bases between them. CDR3 region: CASSLESGGLSTDTQYF. Written as DNA, the CDR3 is TGTGCCAGCAGCTTAGAATCAGGAGGGCTCAGCACAGATACGCAGTATTTT.

DNA for the CDR3: TGTGCCAGCAGCCTGGTACCCGGGATTAATGAAAAACTGTTTTTT. Its protein is CASSLVPGINEKLFF. The chain links TRBV5-5 to TRBJ1-4; D remains ambiguous. Germline V gene sequence: CDR1 SGHKS, CDR2 YYEKEE (reference sequence). The CDR3 covers 15 residues. Trimming shortened V by 4 bases and J by 4 bases, and 14 bases separated the two germline ends. The whole variable domain, filled in from reference TRBV5-5 and TRBJ1-4, reads DAGVTQSPTHLIKTRGQQVTLRCSPISGHKSVSWYQQVLGQGPQFIFQYYEKEERGRGNFPDRFSARQFPNYSSELNVNALLLGDSALYLCASSLVPGINEKLFFGSGTQLSVL.

This clone was recorded once. V usage is TRBV19 and J usage is TRBJ2-3; 9 bases map to TRBD1. This CDR3 spans 15 amino acids. V lost 5 bases to trimming and J lost 3 bases; unmatched junction nucleotides: 6. CDR1 LNHDA and CDR2 SQIVND come from the germline V gene (reference sequence). The CDR3 loop is CASSQTGGATDTQYF. The CDR3 nucleotides are TGTGCCAGTAGTCAGACAGGGGGAGCGACAGATACGCAGTATTTT.

The chain recombines TRBV24-1 with TRBJ2-1; 9 bases are shared with TRBD1. The germline CDR1 and CDR2 sequences are KGHDR and SFDVKD. The CDR3 has 18 amino acids. The J segment lost 8 bases and the V segment lost 0 bases, leaving 13 bases of the junction unmatched. In DNA, the CDR3 is TGTGCCACCAGTGATTTGCAGGGGACAGGGAAAAATTCCGATGAGCAGTTCTTC. Protein sequence: CATSDLQGTGKNSDEQFF.

The chain has TRBV19 and TRBJ1-5; D is uncertain. The CDR3 extends over 15 amino acids. Germline V lookup: CDR1 LNHDA, CDR2 SQIVND (reference sequence). The V gene lost 0 bases and the J gene lost 0 bases, with 6 bases spanning the gap. CDR3 bases: TGTGCCAGTAGTATAGAGGGCCTTAGCAATCAGCCCCAGCATTTT. It yields the protein CASSIEGLSNQPQHF.

This CDR3 is CASSQGAGTTQADTQYF. As DNA, the CDR3 is TGCGCCAGCAGCCAAGGAGCCGGGACTACTCAGGCAGATACGCAGTATTTT. This sequence joins TRBV4-3 and TRBJ2-3; 7 nucleotides align to TRBD2. The CDR3 sequence is 17 residues long. The V and J ends lost 1 base and 4 bases, in that order; junction bases with no gene match: 11. Germline V lookup: CDR1 LGHNA, CDR2 YSLEER.

DNA of the CDR3: TGTGCCAGCAGCGTCTACAGGGCTAATGAAAAACTGTTTTTT. Protein product: CASSVYRANEKLFF. The chain recombines TRBV7-2 with TRBJ1-4; perhaps TRBD1 as D (6 bases). The CDR3 contains 14 residues. CDR1 and CDR2 (germline): SGHTA, FQGNSA. The V end lost 5 bases, the J end lost 3 bases, and 10 bases lay between the germline ends. The whole variable domain, filled in from reference TRBV7-2 and TRBJ1-4, reads GAGVSQSPSNKVTEKGKDVELRCDPISGHTALYWYRQSLGQGLEFLIYFQGNSAPDKSGLPSDRFSAERTGGSVSTLTIQRTQQEDSAVYLCASSVYRANEKLFFGSGTQLSVL.

The chain has TRBV27 and TRBJ2-6; no clear D gene. In germline, CDR1 is MNHEY, CDR2 SMNVEV (reference sequence). This CDR3 comprises 15 residues. Trimming stripped 4 bases from V and 3 bases from J, with 10 bases between. CDR3 nucleotide sequence: TGTGCCAGCAGTTCCCCCGCCGGTGGGGCCAACGTCCTGACTTTC. Its translation is CASSSPAGGANVLTF.

The V gene is TRBV29-1, the J gene TRBJ2-3, with TRBD1 matching over 7 bases. Germline CDR1 is SQVTM and CDR2 is ANQGSEA. V lost 6 bases, J lost 2 bases, and 8 bases stayed unmatched. The CDR3 extends over 14 amino acids. The CDR3 DNA reads TGCAGCGTGAACCAGGGACAGCTCACAGATACGCAGTATTTT. Protein product: CSVNQGQLTDTQYF.

The CDR3 spells CASSDGTGGDFDYGYTF. CDR3 nucleotide sequence: TGTGCCAGCAGTGATGGTACAGGGGGCGACTTCGACTATGGCTACACCTTC. This sequence joins TRBV2 and TRBJ1-2, with 9 bases matching TRBD1. The germline CDR1 and CDR2 sequences are SNHLY and FYNNEI. The CDR3 has 17 amino acids. The V gene end was trimmed by 3 bases and the J gene end by 3 bases; junction bases not matched to a gene: 11.